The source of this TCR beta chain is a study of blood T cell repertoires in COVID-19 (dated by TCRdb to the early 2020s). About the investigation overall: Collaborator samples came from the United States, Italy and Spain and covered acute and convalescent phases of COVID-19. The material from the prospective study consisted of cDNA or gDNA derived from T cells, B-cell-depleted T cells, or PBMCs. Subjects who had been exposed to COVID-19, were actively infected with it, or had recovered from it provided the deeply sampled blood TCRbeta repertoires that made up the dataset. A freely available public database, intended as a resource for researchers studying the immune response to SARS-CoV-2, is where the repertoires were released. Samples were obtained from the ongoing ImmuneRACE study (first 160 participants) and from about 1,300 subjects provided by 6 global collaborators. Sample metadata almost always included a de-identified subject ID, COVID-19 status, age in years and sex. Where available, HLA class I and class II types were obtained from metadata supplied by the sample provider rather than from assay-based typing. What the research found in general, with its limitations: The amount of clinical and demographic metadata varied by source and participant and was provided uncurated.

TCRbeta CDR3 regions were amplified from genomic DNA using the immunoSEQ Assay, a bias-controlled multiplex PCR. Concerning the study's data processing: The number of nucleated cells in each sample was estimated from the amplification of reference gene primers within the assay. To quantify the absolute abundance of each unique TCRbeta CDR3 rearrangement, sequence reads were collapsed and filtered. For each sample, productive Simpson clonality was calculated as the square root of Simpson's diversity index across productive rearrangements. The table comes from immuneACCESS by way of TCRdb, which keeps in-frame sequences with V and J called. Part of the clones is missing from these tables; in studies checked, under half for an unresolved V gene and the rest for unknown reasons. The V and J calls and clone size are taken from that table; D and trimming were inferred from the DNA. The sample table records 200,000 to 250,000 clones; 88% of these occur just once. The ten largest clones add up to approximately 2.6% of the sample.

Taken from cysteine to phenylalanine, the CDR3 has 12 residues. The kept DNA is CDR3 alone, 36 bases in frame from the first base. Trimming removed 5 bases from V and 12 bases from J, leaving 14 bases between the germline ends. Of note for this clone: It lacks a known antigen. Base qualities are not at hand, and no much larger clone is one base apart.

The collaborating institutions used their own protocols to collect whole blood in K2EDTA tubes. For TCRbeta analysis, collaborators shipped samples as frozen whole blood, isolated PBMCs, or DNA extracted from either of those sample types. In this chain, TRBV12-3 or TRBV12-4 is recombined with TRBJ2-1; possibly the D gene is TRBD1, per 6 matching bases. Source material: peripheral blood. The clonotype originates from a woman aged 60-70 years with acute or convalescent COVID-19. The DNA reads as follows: TGTGCCAGCAGTACAGGGCATCAGGGGCAGTTCTTC. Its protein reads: CASSTGHQGQFF.